The clone carrying this TCR beta chain has ten or more counts. Antigen specificity is unknown. For TCR beta, libraries came from iRepertoire HTBI primers and Arm-PCR of CDR3 regions. TCRdb reprocessed the multiplex PCR reads with MiXCR, giving one entry per CDR3 protein. The sample shows 400,000 to 450,000 distinct CDR3 sequences, 15% to 20% of them seen only once. Time point given: newly diagnosed GD, antithyroid drugs for less than 3 months. Scientists built the TCR library using RNA that was extracted from PBMCs. The data were obtained in a study of regulatory T cells in long-lasting Graves disease. Germline-derived CDR1 and CDR2 are MDHEN and SYDVKM. The CDR3 consists of 16 residues. Unmatched junction bases numbered 7, after V lost 7 bases and J lost 2 bases. Study-wide results and caveats: Persistent Graves' patients showed less TCR diversity than newly diagnosed patients showed.

The data were also submitted as part of a second study, on T cells in Graves' hyperthyroidism and ophthalmopathy.

Sequenced material: peripheral blood mononuclear cells (PBMCs), taken at new diagnosis, from a patient treated with antithyroid drugs. The V call is TRBV28, the J call TRBJ1-6, with 8 bases lining up with TRBD1. The receptor was isolated from a woman in her thirties with Graves disease. CDR3 in amino acids: CASKSGGETYNSPLHF. The CDR3 DNA reads as TGTGCCAGCAAATCAGGGGGCGAAACCTATAATTCACCCCTCCACTTT.